This T cell receptor (beta chain) was recorded in a study of cytomegalovirus exposure and HLA in healthy donors (dated by TCRdb to about 2017). About the investigation overall: According to an earlier analysis of several hundred of the donors, roughly 180 million T cells yielded over 100 million unique TCR beta sequences and around 280 Gb of sequence data. An early release that covered 500 to 800 HLA-typed donors contained approximately 300 gigabases of sequencing data and around 80 million unique TCR sequences. Among the roughly 400 genotyped donors, approximately 77% belonged to the genetic ancestry cluster associated with self-reported Caucasian donors. The study aimed to test whether signatures of past pathogen exposure could be identified by cataloging public T cell receptors. The T cell repertoires of under 750 subjects were profiled by immunosequencing and related to cytomegalovirus serostatus. A separate validation cohort of approximately 120 different subjects was used in addition to the roughly 720-subject first cohort. To predict cytomegalovirus infection status, the study combined high-throughput TCR immunosequencing, statistical association of individual TCRs with disease status, and machine learning. A later analysis re-examined previously published TCR beta repertoires from 600 to 700 donors and added high-resolution HLA genotyping to investigate patterns of TCR occurrence. In the later analysis, no new phenotypic data were used to find candidate immune exposures; instead, reliance was placed on TCR beta sequences and their occurrence across donors. An earlier analysis of 587 of the donors applied high-throughput TCR beta sequencing to assess whether each TCR beta V gene segment acted as functional or pseudogenic. Donor age, sex, ethnicity and CMV serostatus were compiled together with the repertoire data. Genome-wide SNP genotypes for about three fifths of the roughly 700 donors were used in a later genetic analysis, which treated that subset as a discovery cohort. All discovery cohort repertoires had been generated on a single sequencing platform. HLA typing included class I and class II loci at four-digit resolution. Typing coverage differed by locus: A, B, C, DRB1 and DQB1 were typed in about 620-640 donors, DQA1 in about 560, DPA1 in 600 to 610, and DPB1 in around 440. Because of strong linkage in the cohort, five DR-DQ haplotypes were treated as single units for association and clustering. Among 350 to 400 genotyped donors of the cohort, an average of about 240,000 unique TCR beta nucleotide sequences were sequenced per donor, about a sixth of them non-productive.

Concerning this clone itself: No antigen is known for it. It has no much larger one-base neighbor in the sample; base qualities were not kept.

Overall study results and their limits: In a later analysis, HLA-associated TCR beta chains showed more clonal expansion and lower generation probabilities than non-associated chains that were equally common. Because HLA typing was missing for some donors at each locus, association tests included only the typed subset. In vitro tests confirmed that a few of the cytomegalovirus-associated TCR beta chains recognize cytomegalovirus antigens. While some public TCRs were present in many individuals, most TCR sequences turned up only very rarely across donors. A later analysis found that TCR association rates varied across HLA loci, with DRB1 alleles showing the most associated TCRs and HLA-C alleles the fewest. This cohort had only TCR beta chains sequenced, and the lack of alpha or paired-chain data limited which features could be detected. A later analysis associated 16,951 TCR beta sequences with specific HLA alleles at a false discovery rate of 0.05. It was suggested by the authors that the approach could potentially be generalized to other disease states and immunological phenotypes. According to a later genetic analysis, donors in an Asian-associated ancestry cluster had fewer N-insertions in productive TCRs than the approximately 650-donor mean. Some IMGT-functional V segments, including TRBV6-2 and TRBV6-3, could not be distinguished by the 87-base-pair reads and were therefore excluded. In an earlier analysis of some 500 of the donors, most TCR beta V segments were observed in productive rearrangements about 90% or about 30% of the time, broadly matching IMGT annotations. An association between a missense DCLRE1C variant and V-gene and J-gene trimming of TCR beta chains was found in a later genetic analysis and replicated in an independent cohort. A total of around 150 TCR beta chains were listed by the study as associated with cytomegalovirus. The only immune exposure information available for the cohort was CMV serostatus. The classifier was reported to diagnose cytomegalovirus status with high specificity and sensitivity in both the original cohort and the validation cohort. Strong co-occurrence of HLA alleles, especially DR and DQ, made assigning TCR associations to individual alleles difficult. Because counts were too low, roughly 16 rarely observed V segments, including chromosome 9 orphons, were excluded from the earlier analysis of 587 of the donors. The presence/absence analyses assumed that sequencing depth was roughly uniform across donors, and that assumption may not be true. Several of the top co-occurrence clusters appeared to be linked to parvovirus B19, influenza, CMV and Epstein-Barr virus, according to a later analysis. Correlated functional status among segregating V segments might reflect linkage disequilibrium, but an unknown experimental factor could not be ruled out. A cluster of highly shared sequence variants was judged likely to be a technical artifact of the sequencing pipeline. A further reported finding was that TCR beta sequences accurately predicted the HLA-A and HLA-B alleles for most subjects in the first cohort. In a later analysis, most CMV-associated TCR beta chains were found to appear HLA-restricted, with HLA associations seemingly driven largely by CMV exposure.

Measured from the cysteine to the phenylalanine, the CDR3 is 15 residues long. Only CDR3 DNA is held: 45 bases, read in frame from base 1. From a lookup of the germline V gene, CDR1 and CDR2 are SGDLS and YYNGEE. V is shortened by 4 bases, J by 4 bases, and the region joining them spans 18 bases. Libraries were prepared through the immunoSEQ multiplex PCR assay. The multiplex PCR relied on a mix of 60 forward primers for TCR Vbeta segments and 13 reverse primers for TCR Jbeta segments. A multiplex PCR assay on genomic DNA amplified the CDR3 region of rearranged TCR beta genes. Amplified TCR beta libraries were sequenced as 87-base-pair reads on the Illumina HiSeq System. The original methods were these. A later analysis tallied some 79 million unique TCR beta chains across the 666 repertoires, and about 12 million of those chains were shared by two or more donors. A nearest-neighbor algorithm error-corrected the raw reads and collapsed the reads into unique sequences, merging closely related sequences to remove PCR and sequencing errors. CDR3 sequences were aligned to IMGT reference sequences to assign V, D and J gene segments. For a sequence to be retained, at least a six-nucleotide match to both a V gene segment and a J gene segment was required. Rearrangements were called productive when the CDR3 lacked stop codons and stayed in frame with V and J; all others were non-productive. CDR3 was defined according to IMGT convention as the region running from the second conserved V-encoded cysteine to the conserved J-encoded phenylalanine. Sequences without an unambiguous match to a single V gene segment were excluded from the earlier analysis of approximately 560 of the donors. An earlier analysis of 550 to 650 of the donors classified V segments as functional when productive rearrangements were above 56.7% and as segregating when the standard deviation between donors was above 5%. A statistical classification framework was built to diagnose cytomegalovirus status from the catalog of TCR beta chain sequences. V and J gene assignment, in a later analysis, came from comparing TCR nucleotide sequences with IMGT/GENE-DB human TR gene sequences. In a later analysis, CDR3 sequences and most-parsimonious VDJ recombination scenarios were assigned using the TCRdist pipeline. In a later analysis, each TCR beta chain was defined by its CDR3 amino acid sequence together with its V-gene family, and reads without a unique V-gene family were excluded. In a later analysis, approximately 640 highly shared, low-generation-probability nucleotide sequences were removed to address suspected cross-contamination and a sequencing artifact. A later analysis calculated a clonal expansion index for each public chain from normalized within-repertoire ranks of inferred template counts. A later analysis computed generation probabilities with a VDJ recombination model fitted to out-of-frame rearrangements, and checked the results against IGoR. Hypergeometric tests were used in a later analysis to score TCR-TCR, TCR-HLA and TCR-CMV co-occurrence, with a repertoire-size bias correction applied to the TCR pairs. To estimate false discovery rates, a later analysis permuted the HLA or CMV assignments 20 times. In a later analysis, co-occurring TCRs were grouped using DBSCAN, and TCRdist sequence similarity was added for clustering within HLA-allele-positive subsets. For co-occurrence clustering, repertoires with fewer than 30,000 or more than 120,000 public chains were excluded, along with roughly 5 repertoires with anomalous nucleotide sharing. Here the immuneACCESS table is served through TCRdb, limited to in-frame sequences with V and J called. Missing clones are a known gap in these copies; in checked studies unresolved V genes cover under half, and the rest lacks a known reason. Clonal size and the V and J genes are those of that table, whereas D and trimming came from the DNA. The table for this sample lists more than 90,000 clones; 70% to 80% of them were counted only once. The ten biggest clones cover about 5% of the sample.

In total, approximately 610 healthy bone marrow donors made up the cohort. At the time of sampling, all cohort members were nominally healthy, though unrecorded immune exposures were likely present. The donor was CMV seropositive and was included in the group of 290 or so seropositive cohort members. Every donor gave a peripheral blood sample, and the peripheral blood mononuclear cells from that sample were used for TCR beta sequencing. The Qiagen DNeasy Blood Extraction Kit was used to extract genomic DNA from the blood cell samples. The sequence was collected from a man aged 45-60 years in good health and CMV-seropositive. Sequenced sample: PBMCs. The chain is assembled from TRBV9 and TRBJ2-7, with TRBD2 perhaps the D gene, on 6 matching bases. The CDR3 region: CASSPFFEGGYEQYF. The nucleotide sequence reads TGTGCCAGCAGCCCTTTTTTTGAGGGAGGTTACGAGCAGTACTTC. The CDR3 plus the reference TRBV9 and TRBJ2-7 genes for the other parts give the full variable domain: DSGVTQTPKHLITATGQRVTLRCSPRSGDLSVYWYQQSLDQGLQFLIQYYNGEERAKGNILERFSAQQFPDLHSELNLSSLELGDSALYFCASSPFFEGGYEQYFGPGTRLTVT.